Below, 23 T cell receptor beta chains from the same sample are listed, as sequenced in a study of graft-versus-host responses after intestinal transplantation. Data came from immunoSEQ multiplex PCR; TCRdb stores just in-frame clones and leaves some out. The sample includes some 13,000 clones, about 83% of them seen just once. The sample here was PBMCs, taken 120 to 130 days after transplant. These receptors were taken from a human patient who received an intestinal transplant, so some T cells may come from the graft donor.

This clone is labeled large (0.1 to 1%). V usage is TRBV19 and J usage is TRBJ2-1, with TRBD2 matching 10 bases. J was trimmed by 5 bases and V by 6 bases; bases with no gene match: 7. This CDR3 is built from 15 residues. Germline-derived CDR1 and CDR2 are LNHDA and SQIVND (reference sequence). The DNA for the CDR3 is TGTGCCAGTAGGAAGCGGGAGGGCCTCAACAATGAGCAGTTCTTC. It is translated as CASRKREGLNNEQFF.

This rearrangement joins TRBV5-1 to TRBJ2-1, with 10 bases identical to TRBD2. V dropped 7 bases and J dropped 4; count of bases not matched to a gene: 14. Germline V CDR1 and CDR2: SGHRS, YFSETQ. The CDR3 covers 17 residues. The CDR3 here is CASGSSSGSGGYNEQFF. The DNA of the CDR3 is TGCGCCAGCGGCTCGTCTAGCGGGAGTGGCGGGTACAATGAGCAGTTCTTC.

This chain uses TRBV27 with TRBJ1-3; D not certain. V lost 6 bases, J lost 4 bases, and 4 bases lay in between. The CDR3 is 11 amino acids. Germline CDR1 MNHEY, CDR2 SMNVEV (reference sequence). The CDR3: CASRMGNTIYF. CDR3 coding DNA: TGTGCCAGCAGGATGGGAAACACCATATATTTT.

This chain joins TRBV18 and TRBJ1-6; the D gene is possibly TRBD1 (5 bases). V was cut by 3 bases and J by 9 bases, with 12 bases left in between. Germline V gives CDR1 KGHSH, CDR2 LQKENI. This CDR3 is built from 14 residues. Written as DNA, the CDR3 is TGTGCCAGCTCACCCAAAGGGGTTGGTTCACCCCTCCACTTT. Its translation: CASSPKGVGSPLHF.

The gene calls are TRBV4-2 and TRBJ2-7; 11 bases fit TRBD2. Germline assignment: CDR1 LGHNA and CDR2 YNFKEQ. The CDR3 extends over 18 amino acids. Unmatched junction bases numbered 17, after V lost 5 bases and J lost 5 bases. CDR3 protein: CASSLGLAGGGEVDEQYF. The CDR3 DNA reads as TGTGCCAGCAGCTTGGGTCTAGCGGGAGGCGGGGAGGTGGACGAGCAGTACTTC.

The V and J genes are TRBV15 and TRBJ2-7, with D uncertain. The CDR3 length is 17 residues. Germline values: CDR1 LNHNV, CDR2 YYDKDF (reference sequence). V lost 3 bases, J lost 1 base, and 19 bases lay in between. The CDR3 DNA reads TGTGCCACCAGCAGGGCCCCGTCGATAGCTTTTTCCTACGAGCAGTACTTC. Translated: CATSRAPSIAFSYEQYF. The full variable domain, rest sourced from reference TRBV15 and TRBJ2-7, is DAMVIQNPRYQVTQFGKPVTLSCSQTLNHNVMYWYQQKSSQAPKLLFHYYDKDFNNEADTPDNFQSRRPNTSFCFLDIRSPGLGDTAMYLCATSRAPSIAFSYEQYFGPGTRLTVT.

The genes are TRBV29-1 and TRBJ2-5; D may correspond to TRBD1 or TRBD2 (5 bases each). V gave up 5 bases and J gave up 5 bases, with 18 bases separating them. Per germline, CDR1 SQVTM and CDR2 ANQGSEA. This CDR3 spans 14 amino acids. The CDR3 bases are TGCAGCGTTAATCGCCCCGGGACGTGGGAGACCCAGTACTTC. It encodes CSVNRPGTWETQYF.

The gene calls are TRBV11-2 and TRBJ2-1; 9 bases line up with TRBD2. Looked up from germline, CDR1 is SGHAT and CDR2 is FQNNGV. V trimming: 9 bases; J trimming: 0 bases; junction bases outside the gene matches: 6. The CDR3 runs 15 residues. The CDR3 region has the DNA TGTGCCAGTATAGCGGGGGCCATCTCCTACAATGAGCAGTTCTTC. It yields the protein CASIAGAISYNEQFF.

The CDR3, as DNA: TGTGCCAGCAGGGGTGGCGGGATCGAGCAGTACTTC. Amino acids: CASRGGGIEQYF. The chain carries TRBV2 and TRBJ2-7; weak D call: TRBD2 (6 bases). The CDR3 extends over 12 amino acids. Germline V lookup: CDR1 SNHLY, CDR2 FYNNEI. V dropped 6 bases and J dropped 6 bases, with 12 bases sitting between them.

This chain connects TRBV9 to TRBJ1-1, with D possibly matching TRBD1 (5 bases). V was shortened by 4 bases and J by 6 bases, with 19 bases between the two germline ends. Germline assignment: CDR1 SGDLS and CDR2 YYNGEE. The CDR3 is 15 amino acids. This chain's CDR3 is CASSPRPGPTAEAFF. The CDR3 DNA reads TGTGCCAGCAGCCCTCGCCCGGGGCCCACCGCTGAAGCTTTCTTT. Using reference TRBV9 and TRBJ1-1 for the parts outside the CDR3, the full variable domain is DSGVTQTPKHLITATGQRVTLRCSPRSGDLSVYWYQQSLDQGLQFLIQYYNGEERAKGNILERFSAQQFPDLHSELNLSSLELGDSALYFCASSPRPGPTAEAFFGQGTRLTVV.

By its share, this clone is medium-sized. The rearrangement links TRBV7-6 to TRBJ2-5; no reliable D call. The CDR3 runs to 13 residues. Germline V CDR1 and CDR2: SGHVS, FNYEAQ. The V end lost 7 bases, the J end lost 2 bases, and 11 bases lay between the germline ends. The CDR3 here is CASTASRQETQYF. CDR3 nucleotide sequence: TGTGCCAGCACGGCGTCCCGTCAAGAGACCCAGTACTTC.

The chain couples TRBV2 to TRBJ2-3, with 8 bases lining up with TRBD2. This CDR3 is 14 amino acids long. The germline CDR1 and CDR2 sequences are SNHLY and FYNNEI. V lost 8 bases and J lost 6; bases outside the gene matches: 10. The chain's CDR3 is CASLGGGRSDTQYF. In DNA, the CDR3 is TGTGCCAGCTTGGGGGGCGGGAGGTCCGATACGCAGTATTTT.

The chain uses TRBV28 and TRBJ2-5; D gene ambiguous. The CDR3 runs 12 residues. V was pared by 6 bases and J by 5 bases, with 10 bases between. Germline CDR1 is MDHEN and CDR2 is SYDVKM. The CDR3, as DNA: TGTGCCAGCAGCCTTATGGGCGAGACCCAGTACTTC. Encoded protein: CASSLMGETQYF.

The V and J genes are TRBV5-1 and TRBJ2-3, with D uncertain. The CDR3 runs to 15 residues. Germline lookup yields CDR1 SGHRS and CDR2 YFSETQ. V was shortened by 2 bases and J by 5 bases, with 15 bases between the two germline ends. The CDR3 region has the DNA TGCGCCAGCAGCTTTTTTGGACGGTTGGTAGATACGCAGTATTTT. Protein product: CASSFFGRLVDTQYF.

The chain joins TRBV11-2 to TRBJ2-7, with 11 nucleotides matching TRBD2. Trimming removed 5 bases from V and 4 bases from J; junction bases left unmatched: 10. The germline V gene encodes CDR1 SGHAT and CDR2 FQNNGV. This CDR3 spans 16 amino acids. As DNA, the CDR3 is TGTGCCAGCAGCCTATCCGGGACTAGCGGCCCGTACGAGCAGTACTTC. Translating gives CASSLSGTSGPYEQYF.

The sample holds one count of this clone. This likely traces to a read error, being one base from a far larger clone. Other DNA sequences within the sample encode an identical CDR3. The CDR3 coding sequence is TGTGCCAGTAACCCCACTGGGCGGGAGCTTATGGATACGCAGTATTTT. Its translation: CASNPTGRELMDTQYF. The V call is TRBV19, the J call TRBJ2-3; 7 bases map to TRBD2. This CDR3 region has 16 residues. With 7 bases clipped from V and 6 bases from J, the junction kept 16 bases outside the gene matches. Germline assignment: CDR1 LNHDA and CDR2 SQIVND (reference sequence). Supplemented by reference TRBV19 and TRBJ2-3, the full variable domain reads DGGITQSPKYLFRKEGQNVTLSCEQNLNHDAMYWYRQDPGQGLRLIYYSQIVNDFQKGDIAEGYSVSREKKESFPLTVTSAQKNPTAFYLCASNPTGRELMDTQYFGPGTRLTVL.

The chain links TRBV29-1 to TRBJ2-7; tentative D call: TRBD1 (6 bases). With 4 bases removed from V and 1 base from J, the gap between germline ends came to 8 bases. The CDR3 contains 12 residues. Germline CDR1 is SQVTM and CDR2 is ANQGSEA. The CDR3 nucleotides read TGCAGCGTTGTTGACAGGTCCTACGAGCAGTACTTC. This sequence encodes CSVVDRSYEQYF.

V usage is TRBV6-1 and J usage is TRBJ2-3; D tentatively reads TRBD1 or TRBD2 (6 bases each). The V end was cut by 2 bases, the J end by 2 bases, with 17 bases between. The CDR3 contains 17 residues. Germline CDR1 MNHNS, CDR2 SASEGT. CDR3 sequence: CASSEPPGAGHTDTQYF. In nucleotides, the CDR3 is TGTGCCAGCAGTGAACCCCCAGGGGCGGGACACACAGATACGCAGTATTTT.

The chain couples TRBV9 to TRBJ1-4; TRBD1 aligns across 7 bases. The CDR3 totals 15 residues. The trim removed 4 bases at V and 7 bases at J, leaving 10 bases unmatched. In germline, CDR1 is SGDLS, CDR2 YYNGEE. The CDR3 coding sequence is TGTGCCAGCAGCACCCGACAGGGTAGCGGTGAAAAACTGTTTTTT. It specifies CASSTRQGSGEKLFF.

The chain links TRBV7-4 to TRBJ2-7, with a weak D call TRBD2 (6 bases). The CDR3 consists of 14 residues. Trimming pared 6 bases from V and 5 bases from J, leaving 17 bases between. Germline CDR1 and CDR2: SGHVT and SQSDAQ. The CDR3 DNA sequence: TGTGCCAGCAGTCTCTTTGTCGGGGGACACGAGCAGTACTTC. Protein sequence: CASSLFVGGHEQYF.

This chain joins TRBV6-5 and TRBJ2-7; D call uncertain. V gave up 5 bases and J gave up 1 base, with 15 bases separating them. Germline V lookup: CDR1 MNHEY, CDR2 SVGAGI. The CDR3 contains 15 residues. CDR3 nucleotide sequence: TGTGCCAGCAGTGTCTACGAAATGGGTTCCTACGAGCAGTACTTC. Translated, it gives CASSVYEMGSYEQYF.

The chain recombines TRBV11-1 with TRBJ1-2, with TRBD1 matching 7 bases. V lost 5 bases and J lost 8; bases outside the gene matches: 8. This CDR3 comprises 13 residues. Germline lookup yields CDR1 SGHAT and CDR2 FQDESV (reference sequence). The CDR3 protein is CASSANRGGGYTF. CDR3 bases: TGTGCCAGCAGCGCAAACAGGGGTGGCGGCTACACCTTC.

The gene calls are TRBV18 and TRBJ2-3; the D is unclear. The CDR3 sequence is 13 residues long. V was shortened by 0 bases and J by 6 bases, with 7 bases between the two germline ends. Germline lookup yields CDR1 KGHSH and CDR2 LQKENI. This chain's CDR3 is CASSPPAADTQYF. CDR3 nucleotides: TGTGCCAGCTCACCACCTGCGGCCGATACGCAGTATTTT.